These T cell receptor beta chains were read from a single sample in a study of cytomegalovirus exposure and HLA in healthy donors. TCRdb's table, derived via immunoSEQ multiplex PCR, lists solely in-frame clones and lacks some. This sample has around 150,000 clones, with roughly 70% found just once. Sequenced: PBMCs. The receptors shown here come from a human donor in good health. Each CDR3 is given with its conserved first and last residue. D genes are given only for firm matches. Not every row has a clone size; where given, it reads once, few, many or a size class.

clone size	V gene	J gene	D gene	CDR3 DNA	CDR3 protein
NA	TRBV7-7	TRBJ2-7	TRBD2	TGTGCTAGCAGCTTAAGTAGCGGGGCCTCCTACGAGCAGTACTTC	CASSLSSGASYEQYF
NA	TRBV11-2	TRBJ2-7	TRBD2	TGTGCCAGCAGCCTAGGGACTAGCGCCACCTACGAGCAGTACTTC	CASSLGTSATYEQYF
NA	TRBV12-5	TRBJ2-3	TRBD2	TGTGCTAGTGGTTTCTTCGCGGGAGCAGATACGCAGTATTTT	CASGFFAGADTQYF
few	TRBV11-2	TRBJ1-2	NA	TGTGCCAGCAGCTCTGGCAGGGACTATGGCTACACCTTC	CASSSGRDYGYTF
NA	TRBV7-9	TRBJ1-1	TRBD1	TGTGCCAGCAGCCAAGGGGGCAGTGGTGACACTGAAGCTTTCTTT	CASSQGGSGDTEAFF
NA	TRBV12-5	TRBJ1-5	TRBD1	TGTGCTAGTGGTTCATCACAGGGCGCGAACAGGGGTAGCAATCAGCCCCAGCATTTT	CASGSSQGANRGSNQPQHF
NA	TRBV28	TRBJ2-2	TRBD1	TGTGCCAGCAGTTTATTAGGGACAGAGACTACCGGGGAGCTGTTTTTT	CASSLLGTETTGELFF
few	TRBV5-4	TRBJ2-7	TRBD1	TGTGCCAGCAGCTTGGAGAGACAGGGAACATACGAGCAGTACTTC	CASSLERQGTYEQYF
NA	TRBV7-9	TRBJ2-7	TRBD1	TGTGCCAGCAGCTATCGACAGGGTCCCTACGAGCAGTACTTC	CASSYRQGPYEQYF
NA	TRBV18	TRBJ2-2	NA	TGTGCCAGCTCACCGACTAGTAAGACACCAAACACCGGGGAGCTGTTTTTT	CASSPTSKTPNTGELFF
NA	TRBV6-4	TRBJ1-5	TRBD1	TGTGCCAGCAGTGAGATAGGACAGGGTAGCAATCAGCCCCAGCATTTT	CASSEIGQGSNQPQHF
NA	TRBV18	TRBJ2-1	NA	TGTGCCAGCTCACCCGGGTCCGGAGCGAATGAGCAGTTCTTC	CASSPGSGANEQFF
NA	TRBV11-2	TRBJ2-6	NA	TGTGCCAGCAGCTTAGATCGGGTGACCCTGACTTTC	CASSLDRVTLTF
NA	TRBV19	TRBJ2-2	NA	TGTGCCAGTAGTATAAGAGGGAGGGGGTACACCGGGGAGCTGTTTTTT	CASSIRGRGYTGELFF
few	TRBV11-1	TRBJ2-7	TRBD1	TGTGCCAGCAGCTCCCGGGACAGTCCCTACGAGCAGTACTTC	CASSSRDSPYEQYF
NA	TRBV29-1	TRBJ2-7	TRBD1	TGCAGCGTTGGTGGGGACAGGGGAATTTACGAGCAGTACTTC	CSVGGDRGIYEQYF
few	TRBV5-1	TRBJ2-1	TRBD2	TGCGCCAGCAGCTCAATTCCTAAGACTAGCGGGAGGGCCTATGAGCAGTTCTTC	CASSSIPKTSGRAYEQFF
NA	TRBV11-3	TRBJ1-2	NA	TGTGCCAGCAGTGACCCAGGGAACTATGGCTACACCTTC	CASSDPGNYGYTF
NA	TRBV7-9	TRBJ2-7	NA	TGTGCCAGCAGCTTAGCGGGAGCCTACGAGCAGTACTTC	CASSLAGAYEQYF
NA	TRBV9	TRBJ2-3	NA	TGTGCCAGCAGCGCCCGGTTGGCGGCCACAGATACGCAGTATTTT	CASSARLAATDTQYF
NA	TRBV28	TRBJ1-3	TRBD1	TGTGCCAGCAGTTCCCTCGACAGGGTAGAAAACACCATATATTTT	CASSSLDRVENTIYF
NA	TRBV7-7	TRBJ2-3	NA	TGTGCCAGCAGCTTAGGTCCTGGCACAGATACGCAGTATTTT	CASSLGPGTDTQYF